Each of the 27 T cell receptor beta chains below was sequenced from the same sample in a study of blood T cell repertoires in COVID-19. Sequencing was performed with immunoSEQ multiplex PCR; in TCRdb, only in-frame clones are kept and a portion is missing. The data show tens of thousands of clones, with approximately 71% seen just once and 3.5% to 4.5% held by the top ten. The sequencing sample was made of peripheral blood. The source of these receptors is a woman aged 45 to 65 with acute or convalescent COVID-19.

CDR3 amino acids: CASSVAYGYTF. CDR3 sequence (DNA): TGTGCCAGCAGCGTAGCTTATGGCTACACCTTC. The genes are TRBV9 and TRBJ1-2; D not certain. V was trimmed by 0 bases and J by 5 bases, leaving 2 bases between them. The CDR3 runs 11 residues. Germline CDR1 and CDR2: SGDLS and YYNGEE.

A single count supports this clone. The rearrangement links TRBV30 to TRBJ1-2; perhaps TRBD1 as D (5 bases). Germline loops: CDR1 GTSNPN, CDR2 SVGIG (reference sequence). Trimming shortened V by 2 bases and J by 4 bases, and 14 bases separated the two germline ends. This CDR3 has 14 amino acids. In DNA, the CDR3 is TGTGCCTGGAGTTGGGGGGGGAATGGCTATGGCTACACCTTC. This codes for CAWSWGGNGYGYTF.

The rearrangement joins TRBV30 to TRBJ1-2, with TRBD1 as a possible D gene (5 bases). From germline, CDR1 is GTSNPN and CDR2 SVGIG (reference sequence). The CDR3 runs 14 residues. V lost 0 bases and J lost 8, with 16 bases in between. The CDR3 DNA reads TGTGCCTGGAGTGTACTGGAGTTTGGGGGGGGCTACACCTTC. Amino acid sequence: CAWSVLEFGGGYTF. The full variable domain, its missing parts supplied by reference TRBV30 and TRBJ1-2, is SQTIHQWPATLVQPVGSPLSLECTVEGTSNPNLYWYRQAAGRGLQLLFYSVGIGQISSEVPQNLSASRPQDRQFILSSKKLLLSDSGFYLCAWSVLEFGGGYTFGSGTRLTVV.

This clone was observed many times. V is TRBV7-6 and J is TRBJ2-7, with 11 positions matching TRBD1. Germline V gene lookup returns CDR1 SGHVS and CDR2 FNYEAQ. This CDR3 has 14 residues. Trimming cost V 4 bases and J 6 bases; bases outside gene matches: 5. The CDR3 reads CASSSGTGGREQYF. The CDR3 region has the DNA TGTGCCAGCAGCTCTGGGACAGGGGGGCGCGAGCAGTACTTC.

This clone has more than one count but fewer than ten. Other nucleotide sequences in the sample specify the same CDR3. V is TRBV12-3 or TRBV12-4 and J is TRBJ1-2; TRBD1 is a possible D gene (5 bases). The CDR3 contains 13 residues. Trimming took 5 bases from V and 4 from J, leaving 11 bases between them. CDR3 bases: TGTGCCAGCAGTCGTTCCGGGGGCTATGGCTACACCTTC. This sequence encodes CASSRSGGYGYTF.

This clone was seen a handful of times. The gene calls are TRBV27 and TRBJ2-1, with 7 bases that match TRBD1. The germline V gene encodes CDR1 MNHEY and CDR2 SMNVEV (reference sequence). With 6 bases clipped from V and 6 bases from J, the junction kept 11 bases outside the gene matches. The CDR3 spans 15 residues. CDR3 in DNA: TGTGCCAGCAGCTCTACAGGGGTAGCCTTCAATGAGCAGTTCTTC. Amino acids: CASSSTGVAFNEQFF.

This chain connects TRBV30 to TRBJ1-5, with 7 nucleotides matching TRBD1. V was pared by 3 bases and J by 7 bases, with 6 bases of the junction left unmatched. The CDR3 is 13 amino acids. Germline-derived CDR1 and CDR2 are GTSNPN and SVGIG (reference sequence). This CDR3 reads CAWSLGGQQPQHF. The CDR3 region has the DNA TGTGCCTGGAGCCTGGGGGGACAGCAGCCCCAGCATTTT.

The DNA for the CDR3 is TGCGCCAGCAGCCAGGGGACAGGGACAGATACGCAGTATTTT. Its translation: CASSQGTGTDTQYF. This chain joins TRBV4-1 and TRBJ2-3, with 9 bases fitting TRBD1. The CDR3 spans 14 residues. CDR1 and CDR2 from the germline V gene are MGHRA and YSYEKL. Unmatched junction bases numbered 1, after V lost 3 bases and J lost 3 bases.

The chain recombines TRBV19 with TRBJ2-5; 12 nucleotides align to TRBD1. The CDR3 extends over 15 amino acids. The V segment lost 9 bases and the J segment 5 bases; nucleotides outside the gene matches: 10. Germline CDR1 is LNHDA and CDR2 is SQIVND (reference sequence). CDR3 residues: CASTPGTGGTETQYF. CDR3 nucleotide sequence: TGTGCCAGCACCCCCGGGACAGGGGGCACGGAGACCCAGTACTTC.

J is TRBJ2-7 and V is TRBV13, with 10 bases fitting TRBD1. V lost 0 bases and J lost 6; bases outside the gene matches: 14. In germline, CDR1 is PRHDT, CDR2 FYEKMQ (reference sequence). The CDR3 loop spans 18 amino acids. This CDR3 is CASSLGGTGVRFLREQYF. CDR3 in DNA: TGTGCCAGCAGCTTAGGGGGGACAGGGGTTCGATTCTTACGCGAGCAGTACTTC. Full variable domain (outside the CDR3, taken from reference TRBV13 and TRBJ2-7): AAGVIQSPRHLIKEKRETATLKCYPIPRHDTVYWYQQGPGQDPQFLISFYEKMQSDKGSIPDRFSAQQFSDYHSELNMSSLELGDSALYFCASSLGGTGVRFLREQYFGPGTRLTVT.

The chain carries TRBV13 and TRBJ2-1, with 10 bases aligning to TRBD2. Trimming took 1 base from V and 9 from J; bases not matched to a gene: 15. The CDR3 has 18 amino acids. Germline lookup yields CDR1 PRHDT and CDR2 FYEKMQ (reference sequence). The CDR3 region has the DNA TGTGCCAGCAGCTTAGAAGCGTTTAGCGGGGGGACTGCGGGTGAGCAGTTCTTC. The encoded protein is CASSLEAFSGGTAGEQFF. Variable domain in full (rest from reference TRBV13 and TRBJ2-1): AAGVIQSPRHLIKEKRETATLKCYPIPRHDTVYWYQQGPGQDPQFLISFYEKMQSDKGSIPDRFSAQQFSDYHSELNMSSLELGDSALYFCASSLEAFSGGTAGEQFFGPGTRLTVL.

This clone came up a few times. The rearrangement links TRBV9 to TRBJ1-1, with D unclear. CDR1 is SGDLS and CDR2 is YYNGEE in the germline V gene. The CDR3 length is 14 residues. Between the trimmed V and J ends, which lost 4 bases and 4 bases, there was a span of 14 bases. CDR3 bases: TGTGCCAGCAGCTCAAGGCAGGAGGGCACTGAAGCTTTCTTT. Protein sequence: CASSSRQEGTEAFF.

The chain has TRBV27 and TRBJ1-2, with 7 nucleotides matching TRBD1. Germline loops: CDR1 MNHEY, CDR2 SMNVEV (reference sequence). V lost 5 bases, J lost 0 bases, and 15 bases stayed unmatched. This CDR3 is built from 18 residues. The CDR3 loop reads CASSPTPSGQYSNYGYTF. The CDR3 coding sequence is TGTGCCAGCAGTCCAACGCCCTCGGGACAGTACTCTAACTATGGCTACACCTTC.

This clone was found once. The V and J genes are TRBV5-5 and TRBJ2-6, with D possibly being TRBD2 (7 bases). V lost 0 bases, J lost 3 bases, and 22 bases lay in between. CDR1 and CDR2 from the germline V gene are SGHKS and YYEKEE (reference sequence). This CDR3 spans 20 amino acids. The CDR3 protein is CASSLEPRGALMFGANVLTF. Written as DNA, the CDR3 is TGTGCCAGCAGCTTGGAACCCCGGGGGGCCTTGATGTTTGGGGCCAACGTCCTGACTTTC.

Details on this clone: Mismatch with germline at one junction end may stem from a read error. CDR3 in DNA: TGTGCCTGGAGACCCGGGACAGGCGGAGGAATCTTT. Translating gives CAWRPGTGGGIF. The chain recombines TRBV30 with TRBJ1-1, with 8 bases that match TRBD1. The CDR3 is 12 amino acids. Germline assignment: CDR1 GTSNPN and CDR2 SVGIG (reference sequence).

This clone was recorded once. This chain links TRBV18 with TRBJ1-1; maybe TRBD1 (5 bases). This CDR3 is 15 amino acids long. Germline CDR1 KGHSH, CDR2 LQKENI. The V end was cut by 4 bases, the J end by 4 bases, with 16 bases between. The CDR3 sequence is CASSRVGGLGTEAFF. The CDR3 region has the DNA TGTGCCAGCTCACGAGTCGGGGGACTGGGCACTGAAGCTTTCTTT.

This rearrangement joins TRBV5-1 to TRBJ2-7; TRBD1 is a possible D gene (6 bases). Per germline, CDR1 SGHRS and CDR2 YFSETQ. CDR3 length equals 13 residues. The V end was cut by 3 bases, the J end by 9 bases, with 16 bases between. CDR3 residues: CASSSDSLTGQYF. As DNA, the CDR3 is TGCGCCAGCAGCTCGGACAGCCTGACCGGGCAGTACTTC.

This clone came up a few times. The chain couples TRBV7-2 to TRBJ1-4; D is ambiguous. The CDR3 has 15 residues. The germline gives CDR1 SGHTA, CDR2 FQGNSA. Trimming pared 1 base from V and 8 bases from J, leaving 14 bases between. The CDR3 nucleotides are TGTGCCAGCAGCTTAGTAGGCGGGTTGGTCGAAAAACTGTTTTTT. It translates to CASSLVGGLVEKLFF.

The sample holds a few counts of this clone. The chain combines TRBV18 with TRBJ2-5; tentative D call: TRBD1 (5 bases). CDR3 length equals 14 residues. V lost 0 bases and J lost 5, with 10 bases in between. Germline assignment: CDR1 KGHSH and CDR2 LQKENI. The CDR3: CASSPPGLGETQYF. In nucleotides, the CDR3 is TGTGCCAGCTCACCACCGGGGCTGGGGGAGACCCAGTACTTC. Full variable domain (remainder filled in from reference TRBV18 and TRBJ2-5): NAGVMQNPRHLVRRRGQEARLRCSPMKGHSHVYWYRQLPEEGLKFMVYLQKENIIDESGMPKERFSAEFPKEGPSILRIQQVVRGDSAAYFCASSPPGLGETQYFGPGTRLLVL.

The chain links TRBV7-9 to TRBJ1-1; 8 bases map to TRBD1. V shed 4 bases and J 4 bases; nucleotides not matched to a gene: 2. There are 13 residues in the CDR3. Germline V gives CDR1 SEHNR, CDR2 FQNEAQ (reference sequence). The CDR3 DNA reads TGTGCCAGCAGCTCCGGACAGGGCACTGAAGCTTTCTTT. Translation: CASSSGQGTEAFF.

This chain joins TRBV2 and TRBJ1-5; no clear D. The germline V gene has CDR1 SNHLY and CDR2 FYNNEI. Trimming shortened V by 8 bases and J by 5 bases, and 4 bases separated the two germline ends. The CDR3 has 10 amino acids. CDR3 sequence (DNA): TGTGCCAGCCTCGATCAGCCCCAGCATTTT. The encoded protein is CASLDQPQHF. Variable domain in full (rest from reference TRBV2 and TRBJ1-5): EPEVTQTPSHQVTQMGQEVILRCVPISNHLYFYWYRQILGQKVEFLVSFYNNEISEKSEIFDDQFSVERPDGSNFTLKIRSTKLEDSAMYFCASLDQPQHFGDGTRLSIL.

The chain joins TRBV5-1 to TRBJ2-1, with D tentatively TRBD1 (5 bases). V lost 4 bases, J lost 4 bases, and 15 bases lay in between. Germline assignment: CDR1 SGHRS and CDR2 YFSETQ. The CDR3 is made up of 15 amino acids. The CDR3 region is CASSKTTESYNEQFF. The CDR3 DNA is TGCGCCAGCAGCAAAACGACAGAGAGTTACAATGAGCAGTTCTTC. The full variable domain, in which reference TRBV5-1 and TRBJ2-1 provide the parts outside the CDR3, is KAGVTQTPRYLIKTRGQQVTLSCSPISGHRSVSWYQQTPGQGLQFLFEYFSETQRNKGNFPGRFSGRQFSNSRSEMNVSTLELGDSALYLCASSKTTESYNEQFFGPGTRLTVL.

The genes are TRBV18 and TRBJ1-1; maybe TRBD1 (6 bases). The germline V gene has CDR1 KGHSH and CDR2 LQKENI. The CDR3 loop spans 14 amino acids. V was cut by 2 bases and J by 1 base, with 8 bases left in between. CDR3 residues: CASSPIQGNTEAFF. In DNA, the CDR3 is TGTGCCAGCTCACCAATACAGGGGAACACTGAAGCTTTCTTT.

By frequency in the sample, this clone is medium-sized (0.01 to 0.1%). The chain has TRBV4-1 and TRBJ2-2, with D possibly matching TRBD1 (5 bases). Per the germline V gene, CDR1 is MGHRA and CDR2 is YSYEKL. V lost 5 bases and J 4 bases, leaving 11 bases between the germline ends. The CDR3 sequence is 14 residues long. The CDR3 here is CASSFDRTTGELFF. DNA for the CDR3: TGCGCCAGCAGCTTTGACAGAACCACCGGGGAGCTGTTTTTT.

V is TRBV18 and J is TRBJ2-2, with TRBD1 identical over 7 bases. Germline loops: CDR1 KGHSH, CDR2 LQKENI. Trimming cost V 3 bases and J 6 bases; bases outside gene matches: 7. This CDR3 has 15 residues. CDR3 bases: TGTGCCAGCTCACCCCGACAGGGTCAGGCCGGGGAGCTGTTTTTT. Protein: CASSPRQGQAGELFF.

This chain joins TRBV28 and TRBJ1-2, with a possible D match to TRBD1 (5 bases). Germline V gene data show CDR1 as MDHEN and CDR2 as SYDVKM. Trimming stripped 4 bases from V and 8 bases from J, with 11 bases between. CDR3 size: 12 residues. The CDR3 bases are TGTGCCAGCAGTTCGCAGGGCTTAGGCTACACCTTC. It encodes CASSSQGLGYTF.

The chain joins TRBV6-2 or TRBV6-3 to TRBJ2-3, with TRBD2 identical over 7 bases. CDR1 and CDR2 (germline): MNHEY, SVGEGT. The CDR3 has 18 residues. Trimming took 6 bases from V and 0 from J; bases not matched to a gene: 15. The CDR3 DNA follows: TGTGCCAGCAGCCCTCCGACGGGGGGTGGTGTGAGCACAGATACGCAGTATTTT. Its translation: CASSPPTGGGVSTDTQYF.